This is a list of T cell receptor beta chains from one sample in a study of vaccination effects on CD4 cells after COVID-19. Generated by immunoSEQ multiplex PCR, the TCRdb table keeps only in-frame clones and is missing some. The top ten hold about 2.6% of the sample, which has 50,000 or so clones, roughly 80% seen once. These receptors' targets are unknown. The source material was CD4+ T cells from PBMCs cultured with HCoV-229E spike peptides, sampled before COVID-19 vaccination. The receptors here all came from a human donor who received a COVID-19 vaccine. The CDR3 runs from the conserved cysteine through the conserved F or W. A D gene is named only where the DNA matches it firmly. For some rows the clone size is stated as once, few or many, or as a class when expanded; others skip it.

cdr3_aa	cdr3_nt	d_call	clone_size	v_call	j_call
CASSQDKTPVYGYTF	TGTGCCAGCAGCCAAGATAAGACTCCCGTTTACGGCTACACCTTC	-	-	TRBV3-1/TRBV3-2	TRBJ1-2
CASSLISRGTIYF	TGTGCCAGCAGTTTAATATCGAGGGGCACCATATATTTT	-	-	TRBV28	TRBJ1-3
CASSLGSSTNTGELFF	TGTGCCAGCAGCTTAGGCAGCTCAACGAACACCGGGGAGCTGTTTTTT	-	-	TRBV7-8	TRBJ2-2
CASSPAGTHQPQHF	TGTGCCAGCAGCCCGGCGGGTACGCATCAGCCCCAGCATTTT	-	-	TRBV5-6	TRBJ1-5
CASSFYAETQYF	TGTGCCAGCAGTTTCTACGCGGAGACCCAGTACTTC	-	-	TRBV12-3/TRBV12-4	TRBJ2-5
CASSLAQGDSYNSPLHF	TGTGCCAGCAGCTTAGCGCAGGGGGACTCCTATAATTCACCCCTCCACTTT	TRBD1	-	TRBV7-2	TRBJ1-6
CASRPQGYQPQHF	TGTGCCAGCAGGCCACAGGGCTATCAGCCCCAGCATTTT	-	-	TRBV27	TRBJ1-5
CASSSDRGSGANVLTF	TGTGCCAGCAGCTCCGACAGGGGGTCTGGGGCCAACGTCCTGACTTTC	TRBD1	-	TRBV7-3	TRBJ2-6
CASSLEENRRSADTQYF	TGTGCCAGCAGCTTAGAGGAGAACAGGAGGTCCGCAGATACGCAGTATTTT	-	-	TRBV13	TRBJ2-3
CASSLTRSSPLHF	TGTGCCAGCAGCTTAACGCGGTCATCACCCCTCCACTTT	-	few	TRBV7-3	TRBJ1-6
CASSFRGETEKLFF	TGCGCCAGCAGCTTTCGGGGAGAAACGGAAAAACTGTTTTTT	-	-	TRBV5-1	TRBJ1-4
CASSSPSDGYTQYF	TGTGCCAGCAGCTCCCCGAGTGATGGCTATACGCAGTATTTT	-	-	TRBV7-9	TRBJ2-3
CASRQGAGSNQPQHF	TGCGCCAGCAGACAGGGGGCCGGGAGCAATCAGCCCCAGCATTTT	TRBD1	-	TRBV5-1	TRBJ1-5
CASLIRGTGETQYF	TGTGCCAGCCTGATCCGGGGGACTGGGGAGACCCAGTACTTC	-	-	TRBV7-2	TRBJ2-5
CASSKRQGVSGELFF	TGTGCCAGTAGTAAAAGACAGGGGGTATCCGGGGAGCTGTTTTTT	TRBD1	-	TRBV19	TRBJ2-2
CASSPGLAAYNEQFF	TGTGCCAGCTCACCGGGACTAGCGGCCTACAATGAGCAGTTCTTC	TRBD2	-	TRBV18	TRBJ2-1
CASSTGTANTGELFF	TGCGCCAGCAGCACCGGGACGGCGAACACCGGGGAGCTGTTTTTT	-	few	TRBV5-1	TRBJ2-2
CASRGWTGWQETQYF	TGTGCCAGCAGAGGGTGGACAGGGTGGCAAGAGACCCAGTACTTC	TRBD1	-	TRBV6-5	TRBJ2-5
CASSLSDGGQTEAFF	TGTGCCAGCTCACTTTCGGACGGGGGGCAAACTGAAGCTTTCTTT	-	-	TRBV18	TRBJ1-1
CASSTGINQPQHF	TGTGCCAGCAGCACAGGGATCAATCAGCCCCAGCATTTT	-	few	TRBV28	TRBJ1-5
CASSYLRGPRSTDTQYF	TGTGCCAGCAGTTACTTAAGAGGCCCTCGAAGCACAGATACGCAGTATTTT	-	-	TRBV6-2/TRBV6-3	TRBJ2-3
CASSGQVYGEQFF	TGTGCCAGCAGCGGGCAGGTCTACGGTGAGCAGTTCTTC	-	-	TRBV14	TRBJ2-1
CASSRSGLNTEAFF	TGTGCCAGTAGCCGATCGGGGTTGAACACTGAAGCTTTCTTT	-	-	TRBV19	TRBJ1-1
CASSQYTGNTGELFF	TGTGCCAGCAGCCAATACACTGGTAACACCGGGGAGCTGTTTTTT	-	-	TRBV3-1/TRBV3-2	TRBJ2-2
CATGIQGSDGYTF	TGTGCCACAGGAATCCAGGGATCTGATGGCTACACCTTC	-	-	TRBV2	TRBJ1-2
CSARDRALEFF	TGCAGTGCTAGGGACAGGGCATTGGAGTTCTTC	TRBD1	-	TRBV20-1	TRBJ2-1
CASSKQGQGNTEAFF	TGTGCCAGCAGCAAGCAGGGACAGGGGAACACTGAAGCTTTCTTT	TRBD1	few	TRBV5-4	TRBJ1-1
CASSSGTVLGLGANVLTF	TGTGCCAGTAGTAGCGGGACAGTTCTTGGTCTTGGTGCCAACGTCCTGACTTTC	-	-	TRBV19	TRBJ2-6
CASSQGVGSPLNSPLHF	TGCGCCAGCAGCCAAGGAGTAGGGAGTCCCCTTAATTCACCCCTCCACTTT	-	few	TRBV4-3	TRBJ1-6
CASSLAGVGRDTEAFF	TGCGCCAGCAGCTTGGCCGGGGTGGGGCGCGACACTGAAGCTTTCTTT	-	-	TRBV5-1	TRBJ1-1
CASSRPTGLSYGYTF	TGCGCCAGCAGCCGACCGACAGGGTTAAGCTATGGCTACACCTTC	TRBD1	-	TRBV4-1	TRBJ1-2
CASSLVGVNTGELFF	TGTGCCAGCAGCTTAGTGGGGGTCAACACCGGGGAGCTGTTTTTT	-	-	TRBV7-7	TRBJ2-2
CASSFTTSTDTQYF	TGCGCCAGCAGCTTTACAACTAGCACAGATACGCAGTATTTT	-	-	TRBV5-1	TRBJ2-3
CASTNPNVGNSPLHF	TGTGCCAGCACCAACCCTAACGTCGGCAATTCACCCCTCCACTTT	-	few	TRBV6-5	TRBJ1-6
CAWSVGHILMAQHF	TGTGCCTGGAGTGTAGGACATATTCTAATGGCCCAGCATTTT	-	-	TRBV30	TRBJ1-5
CASSLLQPGSGNTIYF	TGTGCCAGCAGCTTACTACAGCCGGGGTCTGGAAACACCATATATTTT	-	-	TRBV7-9	TRBJ1-3
CASSLERGRRETQYF	TGTGCCAGCAGCTTAGAAAGGGGGCGGCGAGAGACCCAGTACTTC	TRBD1	-	TRBV7-7	TRBJ2-5
CASSEFTGIRGYTF	TGCGCCAGCAGTGAATTTACAGGAATTCGTGGCTACACCTTC	-	few	TRBV10-2	TRBJ1-2
CASSLIAGGVAKNIQYF	TGTGCCAGCAGCTTAATTGCAGGGGGAGTAGCCAAAAACATTCAGTACTTC	TRBD1	-	TRBV7-2	TRBJ2-4
CASSSDRNTIYF	TGTGCCAGCAGCAGCGACAGGAACACCATATATTTT	-	few	TRBV7-2	TRBJ1-3
CASSYLTDTQYF	TGTGCCAGCAGTTATTTGACAGATACGCAGTATTTT	-	-	TRBV6-2/TRBV6-3	TRBJ2-3
CASTNPGGNTEAFF	TGTGCCAGCACCAACCCAGGGGGGAACACTGAAGCTTTCTTT	TRBD1	-	TRBV6-5	TRBJ1-1
CASSLPVWEKLFF	TGTGCCAGCAGTTTGCCGGTCTGGGAAAAACTGTTTTTT	-	-	TRBV28	TRBJ1-4
CASSIRVGETQYF	TGTGCCAGTAGTATTAGGGTGGGAGAGACCCAGTACTTC	-	-	TRBV19	TRBJ2-5
CASSLGRTGDGYGYTF	TGTGCCAGCAGCTTAGGTAGGACAGGGGACGGCTATGGCTACACCTTC	TRBD1	-	TRBV7-9	TRBJ1-2
CASSLQGNYGYTF	TGTGCCAGCAGTTTACAGGGGAACTATGGCTACACCTTC	-	-	TRBV27	TRBJ1-2
CASSLEGSDYGYTF	TGTGCCAGCAGCTTGGAGGGATCTGATTATGGCTACACCTTC	-	-	TRBV5-6	TRBJ1-2
CASSSRMGTNEKLFF	TGTGCCAGCAGCTCACGGATGGGAACTAATGAAAAACTGTTTTTT	-	few	TRBV7-9	TRBJ1-4